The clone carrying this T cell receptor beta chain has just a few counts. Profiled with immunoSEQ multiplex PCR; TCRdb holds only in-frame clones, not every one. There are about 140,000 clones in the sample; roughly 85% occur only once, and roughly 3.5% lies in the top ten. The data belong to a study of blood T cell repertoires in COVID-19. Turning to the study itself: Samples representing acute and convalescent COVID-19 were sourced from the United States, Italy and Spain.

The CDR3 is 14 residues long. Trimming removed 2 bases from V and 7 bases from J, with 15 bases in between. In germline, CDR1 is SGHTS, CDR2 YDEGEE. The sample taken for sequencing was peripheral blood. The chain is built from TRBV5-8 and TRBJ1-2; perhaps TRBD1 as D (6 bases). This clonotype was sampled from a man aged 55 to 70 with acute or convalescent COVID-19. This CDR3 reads CASSFLRAGAGYTF. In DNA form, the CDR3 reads TGTGCCAGCAGCTTTTTGCGGGCGGGGGCTGGCTACACCTTC.